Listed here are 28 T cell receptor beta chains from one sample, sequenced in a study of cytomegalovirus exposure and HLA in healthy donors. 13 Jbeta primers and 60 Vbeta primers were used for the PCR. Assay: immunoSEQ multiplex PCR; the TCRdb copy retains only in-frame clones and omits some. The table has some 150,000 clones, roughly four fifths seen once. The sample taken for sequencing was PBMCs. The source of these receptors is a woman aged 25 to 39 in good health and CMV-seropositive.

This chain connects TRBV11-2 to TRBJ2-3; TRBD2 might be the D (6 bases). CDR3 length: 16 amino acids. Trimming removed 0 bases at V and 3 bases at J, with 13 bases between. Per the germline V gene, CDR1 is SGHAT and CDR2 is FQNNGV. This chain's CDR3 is CASSLDNGLRTDTQYF. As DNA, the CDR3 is TGTGCCAGCAGCTTAGATAACGGACTAAGAACAGATACGCAGTATTTT. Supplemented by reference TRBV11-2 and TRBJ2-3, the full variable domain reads EAGVAQSPRYKIIEKRQSVAFWCNPISGHATLYWYQQILGQGPKLLIQFQNNGVVDDSQLPKDRFSAERLKGVDSTLKIQPAKLEDSAVYLCASSLDNGLRTDTQYFGPGTRLTVL.

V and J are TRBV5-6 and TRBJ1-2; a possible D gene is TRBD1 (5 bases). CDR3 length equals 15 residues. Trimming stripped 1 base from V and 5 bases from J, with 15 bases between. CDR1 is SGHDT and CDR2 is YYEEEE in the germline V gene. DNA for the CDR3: TGTGCCAGCAGCTTGATCAGGGTTCGGGCTTATGGCTACACCTTC. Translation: CASSLIRVRAYGYTF.

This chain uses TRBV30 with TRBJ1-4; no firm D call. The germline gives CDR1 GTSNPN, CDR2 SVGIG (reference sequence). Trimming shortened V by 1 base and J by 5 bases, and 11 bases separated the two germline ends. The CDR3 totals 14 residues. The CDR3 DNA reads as TGTGCCTGGAGTGCGTCGGGGATGAATGAAAAACTGTTTTTT. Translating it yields CAWSASGMNEKLFF.

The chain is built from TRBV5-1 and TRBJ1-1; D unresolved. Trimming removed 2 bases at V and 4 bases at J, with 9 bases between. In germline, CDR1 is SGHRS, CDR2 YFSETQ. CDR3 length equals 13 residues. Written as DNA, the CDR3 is TGCGCCAGCAGCTTTGACTTAATCACTGAAGCTTTCTTT. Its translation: CASSFDLITEAFF.

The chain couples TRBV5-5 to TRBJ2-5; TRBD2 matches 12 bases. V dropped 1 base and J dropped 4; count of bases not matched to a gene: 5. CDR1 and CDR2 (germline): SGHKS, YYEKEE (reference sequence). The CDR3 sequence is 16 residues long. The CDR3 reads CASSLSLTSGGETQYF. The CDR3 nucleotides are TGTGCCAGCAGCTTGTCGCTGACTAGCGGGGGAGAGACCCAGTACTTC.

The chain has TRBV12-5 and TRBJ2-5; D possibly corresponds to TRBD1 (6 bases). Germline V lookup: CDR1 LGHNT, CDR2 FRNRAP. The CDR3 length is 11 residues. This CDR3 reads CSNPRGERRYF. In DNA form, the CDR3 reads TGTTCAAACCCCAGGGGCGAGAGACGGTACTTC.

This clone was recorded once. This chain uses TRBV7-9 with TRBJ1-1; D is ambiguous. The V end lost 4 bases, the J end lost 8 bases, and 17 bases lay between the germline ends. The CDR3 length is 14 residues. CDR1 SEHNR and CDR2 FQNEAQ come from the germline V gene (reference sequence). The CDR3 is CASSSSGVLLEAFF. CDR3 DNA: TGTGCCAGCAGCTCCTCGGGAGTCCTCCTAGAAGCTTTCTTT.

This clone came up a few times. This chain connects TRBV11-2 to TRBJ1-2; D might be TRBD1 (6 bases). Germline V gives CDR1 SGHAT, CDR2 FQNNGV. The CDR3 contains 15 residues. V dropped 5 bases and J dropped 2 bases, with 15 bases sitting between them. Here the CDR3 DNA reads TGTGCCAGCAGCGCCCTGCGGGGGGGCAACTATGGCTACACCTTC. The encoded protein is CASSALRGGNYGYTF.

Here the CDR3 DNA reads TGTGCCAGCAGCTTAGCGGGACTAGCGGGGTTTGAGACCCAGTACTTC. This sequence encodes CASSLAGLAGFETQYF. The rearrangement uses TRBV7-2 and TRBJ2-5; 13 nucleotides agree with TRBD2. V lost 0 bases and J lost 5; bases outside the gene matches: 3. The CDR3 is 16 amino acids. From germline, CDR1 is SGHTA and CDR2 FQGNSA.

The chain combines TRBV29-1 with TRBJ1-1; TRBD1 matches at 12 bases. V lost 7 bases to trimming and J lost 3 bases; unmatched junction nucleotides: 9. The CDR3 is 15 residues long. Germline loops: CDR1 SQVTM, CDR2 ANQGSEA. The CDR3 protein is CSADGTGGAYTEAFF. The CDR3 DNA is TGCAGCGCAGACGGGACAGGGGGCGCGTACACTGAAGCTTTCTTT.

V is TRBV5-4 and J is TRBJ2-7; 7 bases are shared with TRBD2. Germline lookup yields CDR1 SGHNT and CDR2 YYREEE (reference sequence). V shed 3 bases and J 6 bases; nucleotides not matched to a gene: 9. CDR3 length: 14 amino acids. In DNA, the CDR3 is TGTGCCAGCAGCTCCCAGGGAGGGCCTGCCGAGCAGTACTTC. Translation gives CASSSQGGPAEQYF.

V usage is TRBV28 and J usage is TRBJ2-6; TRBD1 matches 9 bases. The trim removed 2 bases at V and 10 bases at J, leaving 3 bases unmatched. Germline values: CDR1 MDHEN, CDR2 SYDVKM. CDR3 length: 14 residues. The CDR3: CASSLTGGVNVLTF. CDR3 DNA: TGTGCCAGCAGTTTAACAGGGGGCGTGAACGTCCTGACTTTC.

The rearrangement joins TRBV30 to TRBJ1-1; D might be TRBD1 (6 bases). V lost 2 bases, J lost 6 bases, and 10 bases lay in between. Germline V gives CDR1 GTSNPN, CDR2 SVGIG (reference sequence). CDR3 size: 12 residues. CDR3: CAWSQGWAEAFF. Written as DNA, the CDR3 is TGTGCCTGGAGTCAGGGGTGGGCTGAAGCTTTCTTT.

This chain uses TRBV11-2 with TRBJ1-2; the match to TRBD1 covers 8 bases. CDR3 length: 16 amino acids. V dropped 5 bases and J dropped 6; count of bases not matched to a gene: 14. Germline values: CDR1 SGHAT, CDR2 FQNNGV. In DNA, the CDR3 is TGTGCCAGCAGCCCCGGACAGGGAAGTCTCCTAGATGGCTACACCTTC. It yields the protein CASSPGQGSLLDGYTF.

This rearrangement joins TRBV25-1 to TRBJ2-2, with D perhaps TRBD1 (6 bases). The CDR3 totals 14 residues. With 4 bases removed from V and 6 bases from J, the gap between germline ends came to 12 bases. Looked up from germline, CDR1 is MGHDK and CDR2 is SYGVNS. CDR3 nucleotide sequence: TGTGCCAGCAGTGTGACAGGAGAAGCCGGGGAGCTGTTTTTT. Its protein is CASSVTGEAGELFF.

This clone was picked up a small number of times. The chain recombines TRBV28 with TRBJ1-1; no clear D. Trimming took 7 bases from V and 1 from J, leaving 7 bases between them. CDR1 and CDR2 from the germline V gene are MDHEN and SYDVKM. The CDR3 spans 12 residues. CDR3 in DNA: TGTGCCAGCATCACACAGAACACTGAAGCTTTCTTT. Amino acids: CASITQNTEAFF.

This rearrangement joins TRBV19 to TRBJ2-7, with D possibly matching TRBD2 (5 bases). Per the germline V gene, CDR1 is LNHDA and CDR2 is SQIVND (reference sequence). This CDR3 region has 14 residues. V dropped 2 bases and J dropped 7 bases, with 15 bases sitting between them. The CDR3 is CASSISGGGAEQYF. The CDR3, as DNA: TGTGCCAGTAGTATATCTGGCGGAGGTGCGGAGCAGTACTTC. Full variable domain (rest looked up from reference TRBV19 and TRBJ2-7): DGGITQSPKYLFRKEGQNVTLSCEQNLNHDAMYWYRQDPGQGLRLIYYSQIVNDFQKGDIAEGYSVSREKKESFPLTVTSAQKNPTAFYLCASSISGGGAEQYFGPGTRLTVT.

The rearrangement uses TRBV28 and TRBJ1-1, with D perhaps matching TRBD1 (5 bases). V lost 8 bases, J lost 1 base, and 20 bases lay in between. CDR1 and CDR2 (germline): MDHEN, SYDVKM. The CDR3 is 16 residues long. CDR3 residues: CASDPNLGDENTEAFF. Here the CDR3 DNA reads TGTGCCAGCGATCCGAACTTAGGGGATGAGAACACTGAAGCTTTCTTT.

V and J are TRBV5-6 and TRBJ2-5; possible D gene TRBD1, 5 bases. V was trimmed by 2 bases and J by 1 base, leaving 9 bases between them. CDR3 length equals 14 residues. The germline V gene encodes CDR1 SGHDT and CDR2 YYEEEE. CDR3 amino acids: CASSFKTAQETQYF. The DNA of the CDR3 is TGTGCCAGCAGCTTTAAGACAGCCCAAGAGACCCAGTACTTC.

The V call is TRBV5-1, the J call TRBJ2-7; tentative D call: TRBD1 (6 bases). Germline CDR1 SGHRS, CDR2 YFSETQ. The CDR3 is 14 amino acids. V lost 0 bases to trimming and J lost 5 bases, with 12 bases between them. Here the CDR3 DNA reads TGCGCCAGCAGCTTGGCTCCGGGACACGACGAGCAGTACTTC. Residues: CASSLAPGHDEQYF.

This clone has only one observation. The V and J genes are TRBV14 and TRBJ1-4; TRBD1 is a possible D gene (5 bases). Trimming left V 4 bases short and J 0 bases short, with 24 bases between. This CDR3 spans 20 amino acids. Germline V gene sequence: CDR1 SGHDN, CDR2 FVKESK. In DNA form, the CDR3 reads TGTGCCAGCAGCCCCGTAGGGGTCCGCAAGAGAAGCGCAACTAATGAAAAACTGTTTTTT. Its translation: CASSPVGVRKRSATNEKLFF.

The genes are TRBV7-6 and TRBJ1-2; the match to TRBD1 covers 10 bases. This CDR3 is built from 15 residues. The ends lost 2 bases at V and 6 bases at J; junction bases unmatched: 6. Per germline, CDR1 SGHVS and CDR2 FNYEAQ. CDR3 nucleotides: TGTGCCAGCAGCTTACGACAGGGGGCCGGGGATGGCTACACCTTC. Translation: CASSLRQGAGDGYTF.

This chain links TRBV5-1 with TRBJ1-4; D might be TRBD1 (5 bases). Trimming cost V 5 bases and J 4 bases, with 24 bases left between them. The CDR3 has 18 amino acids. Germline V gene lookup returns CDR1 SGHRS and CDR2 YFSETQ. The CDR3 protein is CASSPGTGLGRGNEKLFF. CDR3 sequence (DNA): TGCGCCAGCAGTCCGGGAACGGGACTGGGTCGCGGTAATGAAAAACTGTTTTTT.

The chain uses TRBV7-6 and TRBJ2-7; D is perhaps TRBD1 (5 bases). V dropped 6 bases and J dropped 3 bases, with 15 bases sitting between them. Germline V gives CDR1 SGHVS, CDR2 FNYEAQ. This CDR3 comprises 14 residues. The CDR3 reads CASSTDRSNYEQYF. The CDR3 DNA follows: TGTGCCAGCAGTACCGACAGAAGTAACTACGAGCAGTACTTC.

CDR3 sequence: CASSPTSVTGELFF. For the CDR3, the DNA is TGCGCCAGCAGCCCAACTAGCGTCACCGGGGAGCTGTTTTTT. The genes are TRBV4-1 and TRBJ2-2; 7 nucleotides match TRBD2. The CDR3 totals 14 residues. V trimming: 4 bases; J trimming: 4 bases; junction bases outside the gene matches: 3. Per the germline V gene, CDR1 is MGHRA and CDR2 is YSYEKL.

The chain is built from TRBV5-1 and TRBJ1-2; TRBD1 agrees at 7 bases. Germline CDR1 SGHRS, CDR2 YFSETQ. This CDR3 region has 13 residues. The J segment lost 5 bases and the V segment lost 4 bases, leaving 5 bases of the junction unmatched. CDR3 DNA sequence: TGCGCCAGCAGCCTGGGACAGCAGTATGGCTACACCTTC. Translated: CASSLGQQYGYTF.

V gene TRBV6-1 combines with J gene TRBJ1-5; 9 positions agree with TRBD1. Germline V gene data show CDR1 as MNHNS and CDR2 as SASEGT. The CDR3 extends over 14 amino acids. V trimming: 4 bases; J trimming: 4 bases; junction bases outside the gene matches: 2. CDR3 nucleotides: TGTGCCAGCAGTGTGGACAGGGGAAATCAGCCCCAGCATTTT. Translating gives CASSVDRGNQPQHF.

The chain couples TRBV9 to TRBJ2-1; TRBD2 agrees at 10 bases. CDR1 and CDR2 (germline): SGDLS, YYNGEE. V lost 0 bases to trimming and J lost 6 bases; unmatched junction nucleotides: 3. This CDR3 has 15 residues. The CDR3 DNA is TGTGCCAGCAGCGTAGTAGCTAGCGGGGGCAATGAGCAGTTCTTC. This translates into CASSVVASGGNEQFF.